This TCR beta chain was documented in a study of post-analysis software for immune sequencing data. Study summary: The patients showed relapsing-remitting, secondary progressive and progressive-relapsing multiple sclerosis courses.

Note on this clonotype: Its matching antigen is unknown.

CDR3 length: 14 residues. Germline assignment: CDR1 DFQATT and CDR2 SNEGSKA (reference sequence). Trimming took 3 bases from V and 1 from J, leaving 10 bases between them. TCR beta libraries were prepared from cDNA with unique molecular identifiers. Researchers reported roughly 0.5 million cDNA molecules coming from approximately 1 to 10 million T cells. One entry per CDR3 protein results from TCRdb running MiXCR on the PCR reads. The sample gives 650,000 to 900,000 distinct CDR3 sequences, 40% to 55% of which show up once; 4.9% is in the top ten. Regarding the study as a whole: Significantly lower normalized Chao1 diversity was seen in multiple sclerosis patients than in controls. F measure clustering grouped samples strongly by preparation batch. With TRBV5-6, TRBV5-1 and TRBV20-1 included, a handful of TRBV segments were more frequent in patients than in controls.

The receptor's source is a girl under 18 with multiple sclerosis. The sequencing input was blood. The gene calls are TRBV20-1 and TRBJ2-1; no clear D. In nucleotides, the CDR3 is TGCAGTGCTAGCCATCCCGGATCCTACAATGAGCAGTTCTTC. As protein: CSASHPGSYNEQFF.